This T cell receptor beta chain is drawn from a study of blood T cell repertoires in COVID-19. For the study at large: The samples span acute and convalescent COVID-19 from the United States, Italy and Spain. Sources were T cells, B-cell-depleted T cells, or PBMCs; the material itself was cDNA or gDNA.

Original processing methods: Counts of nucleated cells, estimated from reference gene primer amplification, were obtained. Only in-frame clones appear in the TCRdb table, and some are missing; sequencing was by immunoSEQ multiplex PCR. V, J and clone size were drawn from that table, and D and trimming were deduced from the DNA. The table has around 100,000 clones, 84% seen once. The germline V and J ends were trimmed by 2 bases and 2 bases, with 14 bases remaining between them. The CDR3 is 15 amino acids. Germline CDR1 and CDR2: SGHNT and YYREEE (reference sequence). The sequence was obtained from a human donor in a cohort sampled during active or convalescent COVID-19. Input material: peripheral blood. The chain carries TRBV5-4 and TRBJ2-7; D is perhaps TRBD1 (6 bases). CDR3 sequence: CASSFIEGVPYEQYF. The CDR3 DNA is TGTGCCAGCAGCTTTATTGAGGGGGTGCCCTACGAGCAGTACTTC.